Below are 15 T cell receptor beta chains sequenced from a single sample in a study of T cell clusters in autoimmune cytopenias. About 37,500 genome equivalents of blood DNA were amplified for TRB. One tube held mixed TRB-A and TRB-B primer pools for touch-down PCR. With the multiplex PCR reads reprocessed, TCRdb shows one record per CDR3 protein and no DNA. The sample features some 7,500 distinct CDR3 sequences, with around 32% in its top ten. The data also belong to a second study, concerning T cell repertoires in aging, cancer and after chemotherapy.

Sequenced sample: peripheral blood. The source of these receptors is a human donor with an autoimmune cytopenia or autoimmune hepatitis (not recorded which).

V usage is TRBV7-9 and J usage is TRBJ1-2; TCRdb calls TRBD1, which cannot be checked without DNA. Germline CDR1 reads SEHNR; CDR2 reads FQNEAQ (reference sequence). This CDR3 region has 11 residues. CDR3 amino acids: CASSQQGLYTF. The full variable domain, in which reference TRBV7-9 and TRBJ1-2 provide the parts outside the CDR3, is DTGVSQNPRHKITKRGQNVTFRCDPISEHNRLYWYRQTLGQGPEFLTYFQNEAQLEKSRLLSDRFSAERPKGSFSTLEIQRTEQGDSAMYLCASSQQGLYTFGSGTRLTVV.

This clonotype ranks as medium-sized in terms of frequency. V usage is TRBV6-5 and J usage is TRBJ2-7; TCRdb picks TRBD1, but there is no DNA to check that call. CDR1 MNHEY and CDR2 SVGAGI come from the germline V gene. The CDR3 length is 13 residues. The CDR3 reads CASREQGGYEQYF.

The chain joins TRBV12-3 or TRBV12-4 to TRBJ1-2; TCRdb gives TRBD1 as the D gene, but with no DNA this cannot be confirmed. This CDR3 contains 18 residues. CDR3 amino acids: CASSSELGQGEVWNGYTF.

This chain joins TRBV11-2 and TRBJ1-1; the TCRdb D gene call, TRBD1, has no DNA to confirm it. Germline lookup yields CDR1 SGHAT and CDR2 FQNNGV. The CDR3 covers 16 residues. The CDR3 sequence is CASSLRFGTVNTEAFF.

By frequency, this clonotype registers medium-sized (0.01 to 0.1%). The rearrangement links TRBV7-9 to TRBJ1-2; checking the TCRdb D call of TRBD1 is not possible without DNA. Germline loops: CDR1 SEHNR, CDR2 FQNEAQ (reference sequence). The CDR3 loop spans 15 amino acids. CDR3 in amino acids: CASSTDRGRSYGYTF.

The CDR3 is CASRQGSSYEQYF. This rearrangement joins TRBV10-1 to TRBJ2-7; the D call of TRBD1 rests on TCRdb alone, since no DNA is present to check it. Germline loops: CDR1 WNHNN, CDR2 SYGVQD (reference sequence). This CDR3 has 13 amino acids.

Considering frequency, this clonotype is medium-sized (0.01 to 0.1%). The V call is TRBV7-2, the J call TRBJ1-2; the D gene TCRdb calls, TRBD1, cannot be checked with no DNA. CDR1 and CDR2 from the germline V gene are SGHTA and FQGNSA. The CDR3 is 12 amino acids. CDR3: CASSFYRGGYTF.

This chain connects TRBV6-7 to TRBJ1-6. Being an ORF, TRBV6-7 has a function that is uncertain. This CDR3 is built from 14 residues. CDR3 residues: CASSYLASVSPLHF.

This rearrangement joins TRBV6-1 to TRBJ1-1. CDR1 MNHNS and CDR2 SASEGT come from the germline V gene. CDR3 length: 15 amino acids. CDR3 loop: CASSEAGGLNTEAFF.

This chain uses TRBV20-1 with TRBJ1-1. Per the germline V gene, CDR1 is DFQATT and CDR2 is SNEGSKA (reference sequence). The CDR3 length is 12 residues. The CDR3 region is CSAPSGHTEAFF.

The CDR3 is CASRRTGGGQYF. V gene TRBV6-5 combines with J gene TRBJ2-7; TCRdb's D call, TRBD1, is unchecked because there is no DNA. The CDR3 is made up of 12 amino acids. The germline CDR1 and CDR2 sequences are MNHEY and SVGAGI.

The chain is built from TRBV6-1 and TRBJ2-3; TCRdb outputs TRBD1, but without DNA this stays unchecked. The CDR3 is 19 residues long. Germline loops: CDR1 MNHNS, CDR2 SASEGT. CDR3 amino acids: CASSEDVGTGGWDTDTQYF.

The chain carries TRBV18 and TRBJ2-5; TCRdb's D call of TRBD1 is untestable without DNA. This CDR3 is built from 16 residues. Looked up from germline, CDR1 is KGHSH and CDR2 is LQKENI. The CDR3 spells CASSLGTGLNGETQYF.

The chain is built from TRBV12-3 or TRBV12-4 and TRBJ1-5. The CDR3 totals 14 residues. CDR3 sequence reads: CASSLSGVFQPQHF.

The rearrangement joins TRBV11-2 to TRBJ2-5; absent DNA, TCRdb's TRBD1 call cannot be checked. In germline, CDR1 is SGHAT, CDR2 FQNNGV. The CDR3 runs 15 residues. CDR3 amino acids: CASRVFQGAGETQYF.